There are a few counts of the clone carrying this TCR beta chain. This sample is drawn from a study of blood T cell repertoires in COVID-19. Study in general: Spain, Italy and the United States supplied samples that represented acute and convalescent COVID-19. From T cells, B-cell-depleted T cells, or PBMCs came the material, which was cDNA or gDNA.

Per the authors' pipeline: The authors estimated nucleated cell counts from reference gene primer amplification. Method: immunoSEQ multiplex PCR; TCRdb's copy keeps in-frame clones and lacks some. V and J calls and clone size are given by that table; D and trimming were obtained from the DNA. Of 140,000 or so clones in the sample, more than 80% are singletons; the top ten hold more than 9.5%. The CDR3 spans 15 residues. Germline trimming cut 2 bases from V and 6 bases from J; bases unmatched to any gene: 7. Germline V gene sequence: CDR1 SGHRS, CDR2 YFSETQ. Specimen: peripheral blood. This chain joins TRBV5-1 and TRBJ2-2, with 7 positions matching TRBD2. This receptor was taken from a woman older than 75 with acute or convalescent COVID-19. The CDR3 nucleotides are TGCGCCAGCAGCTTTAGTACTAGCGAAGCCGGGGAGCTGTTTTTT. The encoded protein is CASSFSTSEAGELFF. The full variable domain, with the rest looked up from reference TRBV5-1 and TRBJ2-2, is KAGVTQTPRYLIKTRGQQVTLSCSPISGHRSVSWYQQTPGQGLQFLFEYFSETQRNKGNFPGRFSGRQFSNSRSEMNVSTLELGDSALYLCASSFSTSEAGELFFGEGSRLTVL.